A selection of T cell receptor beta chains follows, all from one sample in a study of blood T cell repertoires in COVID-19. Sequencing was performed with immunoSEQ multiplex PCR; in TCRdb, only in-frame clones are kept and a portion is missing. The data contain approximately 170,000 clones, approximately 86% of them seen just once; the ten biggest clones take up about 8.1%. The sequenced material came from peripheral blood. The receptors derive from a woman of 80 years or more with COVID-19, enrolled during active disease. The CDR3 runs from the conserved cysteine through the conserved F or W. A D gene is named only where the DNA matches it firmly. Clone size is shown for a subset of rows, as once, few, many or a class of expanded clone.

J gene: TRBJ2-3
clone size: NA
V gene: TRBV5-1
CDR3 length: 18
D gene: TRBD2
CDR3 protein: CASSLVGTSGFYADTQYF
CDR3 DNA: TGCGCCAGCAGCTTGGTGGGGACTAGCGGGTTTTACGCAGATACGCAGTATTTT

J gene: TRBJ2-1
clone size: NA
V gene: TRBV5-1
CDR3 length: 14
D gene: NA
CDR3 protein: CASSLGTTYNEQFF
CDR3 DNA: TGCGCCAGCAGCTTGGGGACAACGTACAATGAGCAGTTCTTC

J gene: TRBJ1-1
clone size: once
V gene: TRBV2
CDR3 length: 14
D gene: NA
CDR3 protein: CASSDQGSDTEAFF
CDR3 DNA: TGTGCCAGCAGTGATCAGGGATCGGACACTGAAGCTTTCTTT

J gene: TRBJ2-2
clone size: few
V gene: TRBV9
CDR3 length: 13
D gene: TRBD1
CDR3 protein: CASSAQGAGELFF
CDR3 DNA: TGTGCCAGCAGCGCCCAGGGGGCCGGGGAGCTGTTTTTT

J gene: TRBJ1-2
clone size: NA
V gene: TRBV6-1
CDR3 length: 14
D gene: NA
CDR3 protein: CASSEYTGNYGYTF
CDR3 DNA: TGTGCCAGCAGTGAGTACACGGGGAACTATGGCTACACCTTC

J gene: TRBJ1-2
clone size: NA
V gene: TRBV19
CDR3 length: 15
D gene: TRBD1
CDR3 protein: CASRERGQRNYGYTF
CDR3 DNA: TGTGCCAGTAGAGAAAGGGGGCAGCGTAACTATGGCTACACCTTC

J gene: TRBJ2-7
clone size: NA
V gene: TRBV20-1
CDR3 length: 10
D gene: NA
CDR3 protein: CSPQAGEQYF
CDR3 DNA: TGCAGTCCCCAGGCAGGCGAGCAGTACTTC

J gene: TRBJ1-1
clone size: NA
V gene: TRBV9
CDR3 length: 12
D gene: NA
CDR3 protein: CASSRENTEAFF
CDR3 DNA: TGTGCCAGCAGCCGGGAGAACACTGAAGCTTTCTTT

J gene: TRBJ2-5
clone size: NA
V gene: TRBV7-8
CDR3 length: 13
D gene: NA
CDR3 protein: CASSLTRGETQYF
CDR3 DNA: TGTGCCAGCAGCCTAACTAGGGGGGAGACCCAGTACTTC

J gene: TRBJ1-5
clone size: once
V gene: TRBV2
CDR3 length: 16
D gene: TRBD1
CDR3 protein: CASSDPGQGGNQPQHF
CDR3 DNA: TGTGCCAGCAGTGATCCGGGACAGGGCGGCAATCAGCCCCAGCATTTT

J gene: TRBJ1-6
clone size: NA
V gene: TRBV28
CDR3 length: 20
D gene: TRBD1
CDR3 protein: CASRPGTGGAGGIGNSPLHF
CDR3 DNA: TGTGCCAGCAGGCCTGGGACAGGGGGCGCTGGGGGAATAGGGAATTCACCCCTCCACTTT

J gene: TRBJ2-5
clone size: NA
V gene: TRBV20-1
CDR3 length: 13
D gene: NA
CDR3 protein: CSASSTAQETQYF
CDR3 DNA: TGCAGTGCTAGTTCCACAGCCCAAGAGACCCAGTACTTC

J gene: TRBJ2-7
clone size: NA
V gene: TRBV3-1/TRBV3-2
CDR3 length: 14
D gene: NA
CDR3 protein: CASSQPGPTSEQYF
CDR3 DNA: TGTGCCAGCAGCCAACCAGGGCCCACAAGCGAGCAGTACTTC

J gene: TRBJ1-1
clone size: NA
V gene: TRBV6-2/TRBV6-3
CDR3 length: 14
D gene: NA
CDR3 protein: CASSEQGGATEAFF
CDR3 DNA: TGTGCCAGCAGCGAACAGGGTGGGGCCACTGAAGCTTTCTTT

J gene: TRBJ2-2
clone size: few
V gene: TRBV10-3
CDR3 length: 16
D gene: TRBD1
CDR3 protein: CAISSPGTGHTGELFF
CDR3 DNA: TGTGCCATCAGCAGTCCCGGGACAGGCCACACCGGGGAGCTGTTTTTT

J gene: TRBJ2-1
clone size: NA
V gene: TRBV5-6
CDR3 length: 19
D gene: TRBD2
CDR3 protein: CASSPGTSGGRTFSDEQFF
CDR3 DNA: TGTGCCAGCAGCCCCGGGACTAGCGGGGGACGCACTTTCTCAGATGAGCAGTTCTTC

J gene: TRBJ1-3
clone size: NA
V gene: TRBV5-1
CDR3 length: 13
D gene: NA
CDR3 protein: CASSPSEANTIYF
CDR3 DNA: TGCGCCAGCAGCCCAAGCGAGGCAAACACCATATATTTT

J gene: TRBJ2-7
clone size: NA
V gene: TRBV18
CDR3 length: 14
D gene: TRBD2
CDR3 protein: CASSPPGLPYEQYF
CDR3 DNA: TGTGCCAGCTCACCACCGGGACTACCCTACGAGCAGTACTTC